This T cell receptor beta chain comes out of a study of T-cell memory formation after mild COVID-19. Study-level background: For the most part, TCR clusters were specific to one donor.

Whole-study findings and limits: Clones contracting across day 15 to 85 had a balanced CD4/CD8 profile; later expanding clones leaned CD4+. The finding that pre-infection memory included some responding clones suggested that cross-reactive memory joined. Of the contracting clones, CD4+ ones lay mainly in CM and EM, and CD8+ ones in EMRA.

The trim removed 3 bases at V and 8 bases at J, leaving 12 bases unmatched. The CDR3 sequence is 16 residues long. Per germline, CDR1 SGHNT and CDR2 YYREEE (reference sequence). TCRdb passed the 5' RACE reads through MiXCR, listing each CDR3 protein once. The sample shows 550,000 to 700,000 distinct CDR3 sequences, approximately 19% of them seen only once. There are a few counts of this clonotype. Its cognate antigen is unknown. Sequences were obtained from PBMCs or a T cell subset sorted from them (not recorded which). This chain uses TRBV5-4 with TRBJ2-3; TRBD2 aligns across 10 bases. This clonotype was obtained from an adult woman who had mild COVID-19 (a few samples of this study predate the infection). Cell type and time point are not known. The DNA of the CDR3 is TGTGCCAGCAGCTCCCTAGCGGGAGAGATTCGGGGTACGCAGTATTTT. The encoded protein is CASSSLAGEIRGTQYF.